The 22 T cell receptor beta chains in this list originate from one sample, sequenced in a study of cytomegalovirus exposure and HLA in healthy donors. The PCR used 60 Vbeta and 13 Jbeta primers. Clones were read by immunoSEQ multiplex PCR, and TCRdb kept only the in-frame ones, dropping some. The table records around 130,000 clones, approximately 75% of them present only once. Sequences were obtained from PBMCs. Receptors originate from a woman between 40 and 55 years old in good health and CMV-seropositive.

This clone has a single count. The chain joins TRBV7-2 to TRBJ2-1; TRBD2 is a possible D gene (6 bases). V lost 1 base, J lost 2 bases, and 9 bases lay in between. Per germline, CDR1 SGHTA and CDR2 FQGNSA. The CDR3 loop spans 15 amino acids. The CDR3 is CASSLGRGAYNEQFF. The CDR3 bases are TGTGCCAGCAGCTTAGGGCGGGGAGCCTACAATGAGCAGTTCTTC.

This clone was counted only a few times. The CDR3 loop reads CASSQEAGLNTGELFF. As DNA, the CDR3 is TGCGCCAGCAGCCAAGAAGCGGGACTGAACACCGGGGAGCTGTTTTTT. The V call is TRBV4-3, the J call TRBJ2-2, with 7 bases aligning to TRBD2. Germline trimming cut 0 bases from V and 1 base from J; bases unmatched to any gene: 2. The CDR3 is 16 residues long. The germline V gene encodes CDR1 LGHNA and CDR2 YSLEER.

The chain employs TRBV7-2 and TRBJ2-5, with TRBD2 matching 11 bases. The CDR3 covers 15 residues. Germline CDR1 is SGHTA and CDR2 is FQGNSA. V shed 3 bases and J 5 bases; nucleotides not matched to a gene: 5. The CDR3 loop is CASSFSGRAGETQYF. The CDR3 region has the DNA TGTGCCAGCAGCTTTAGCGGGAGGGCCGGGGAGACCCAGTACTTC. Variable domain in full (rest from reference TRBV7-2 and TRBJ2-5): GAGVSQSPSNKVTEKGKDVELRCDPISGHTALYWYRQSLGQGLEFLIYFQGNSAPDKSGLPSDRFSAERTGGSVSTLTIQRTQQEDSAVYLCASSFSGRAGETQYFGPGTRLLVL.

The genes are TRBV28 and TRBJ2-2; D is unresolved. Germline lookup yields CDR1 MDHEN and CDR2 SYDVKM. V gave up 6 bases and J gave up 1 base, with 6 bases separating them. CDR3 length: 13 amino acids. The CDR3 region has the DNA TGTGCCAGCAGCCCCCTGAACACCGGGGAGCTGTTTTTT. Translation gives CASSPLNTGELFF.

The chain is built from TRBV18 and TRBJ1-1; D unclear. The CDR3 consists of 13 residues. Germline V gene sequence: CDR1 KGHSH, CDR2 LQKENI. Between the trimmed V and J ends, which lost 3 bases and 6 bases, there was a span of 11 bases. The CDR3 reads CASSPREGSEAFF. The CDR3, as DNA: TGTGCCAGCTCACCGCGTGAGGGCTCTGAAGCTTTCTTT.

The chain carries TRBV12-5 and TRBJ1-1; D gene unclear. Germline V lookup: CDR1 LGHNT, CDR2 FRNRAP. The germline V and J ends were trimmed by 5 bases and 9 bases, with 13 bases remaining between them. The CDR3 totals 12 residues. The chain's CDR3 is CASGPTLTQAFF. In DNA form, the CDR3 reads TGTGCTAGTGGTCCCACGCTTACACAAGCTTTCTTT.

The genes are TRBV27 and TRBJ2-1; a possible D gene is TRBD1 (6 bases). The CDR3 totals 13 residues. Germline values: CDR1 MNHEY, CDR2 SMNVEV (reference sequence). V dropped 6 bases and J dropped 4 bases, with 10 bases sitting between them. CDR3 sequence (DNA): TGTGCCAGCAGCCCCGACAGGTACAATGAGCAGTTCTTC. Its translation: CASSPDRYNEQFF.

The V gene is TRBV4-2, the J gene TRBJ1-1; no clear D gene. With 5 bases removed from V and 1 base from J, the gap between germline ends came to 11 bases. The CDR3 has 14 residues. Looked up from germline, CDR1 is LGHNA and CDR2 is YNFKEQ. CDR3 DNA: TGTGCCAGCAGCTCAGGCGGGAAGAACACTGAAGCTTTCTTT. It specifies CASSSGGKNTEAFF.

This sequence joins TRBV7-8 and TRBJ1-1; weak D call: TRBD1 (5 bases). The CDR3 has 15 amino acids. The V gene lost 1 base and the J gene lost 5 bases, with 14 bases spanning the gap. Per germline, CDR1 SGHVS and CDR2 FQNEAQ. CDR3 coding DNA: TGTGCCAGCAGCTTAGGCCAGGGTTCGATGACTGAAGCTTTCTTT. Translated, it gives CASSLGQGSMTEAFF.

This sequence joins TRBV5-1 and TRBJ2-1; tentatively, D is TRBD2 (6 bases). The V gene's germline CDR1 is SGHRS and CDR2 YFSETQ. Trimming cost V 4 bases and J 2 bases, with 19 bases left between them. This CDR3 comprises 17 residues. CDR3 sequence: CASSDAIPGLPYNEQFF. CDR3 nucleotides: TGCGCCAGCAGCGATGCAATACCGGGACTCCCCTACAATGAGCAGTTCTTC.

V and J are TRBV27 and TRBJ2-7, with 12 bases identical to TRBD1. CDR3 length: 15 amino acids. The germline V gene has CDR1 MNHEY and CDR2 SMNVEV (reference sequence). V trimming: 3 bases; J trimming: 7 bases; junction bases outside the gene matches: 7. The CDR3 bases are TGTGCCAGCAGTTTGGGGACAGGGGGCGCGGGGGAGCAGTACTTC. Protein product: CASSLGTGGAGEQYF.

The genes are TRBV9 and TRBJ2-7; 11 nucleotides agree with TRBD1. The ends lost 2 bases at V and 9 bases at J; junction bases unmatched: 7. The CDR3 extends over 14 amino acids. The germline V gene encodes CDR1 SGDLS and CDR2 YYNGEE. The CDR3 sequence: CASSVETGTGGQYF. The CDR3 DNA follows: TGTGCCAGCAGCGTCGAAACCGGGACAGGGGGGCAGTACTTC.

The rearrangement uses TRBV7-8 and TRBJ1-5; 9 bases align to TRBD1. The V segment lost 5 bases and the J segment 1 base; nucleotides outside the gene matches: 12. The length of the CDR3 is 18 residues. Germline V lookup: CDR1 SGHVS, CDR2 FQNEAQ. CDR3 DNA sequence: TGTGCCAGCAGCCCCCGGGACAGGGTTTTTGGCAGCAATCAGCCCCAGCATTTT. This sequence encodes CASSPRDRVFGSNQPQHF.

This clone was observed a handful of times. The chain links TRBV5-6 to TRBJ2-5; TRBD2 might be the D (5 bases). The CDR3 runs to 14 residues. Trimming cost V 0 bases and J 5 bases, with 11 bases left between them. CDR1 is SGHDT and CDR2 is YYEEEE in the germline V gene. The CDR3 protein is CASSLGGFYETQYF. The CDR3 region has the DNA TGTGCCAGCAGCTTGGGAGGGTTCTACGAGACCCAGTACTTC. The full variable domain, in which reference TRBV5-6 and TRBJ2-5 provide the parts outside the CDR3, is DAGVTQSPTHLIKTRGQQVTLRCSPKSGHDTVSWYQQALGQGPQFIFQYYEEEERQRGNFPDRFSGHQFPNYSSELNVNALLLGDSALYLCASSLGGFYETQYFGPGTRLLVL.

In its sample, this clone was seen a few times. The CDR3: CASSFFDSEQYF. The CDR3 region has the DNA TGCGCCAGCAGCTTTTTTGACTCTGAGCAGTACTTC. V is TRBV5-1 and J is TRBJ2-5; D is uncertain. The germline V gene encodes CDR1 SGHRS and CDR2 YFSETQ. Trimming removed 2 bases at V and 11 bases at J, with 13 bases between. The CDR3 runs 12 residues.

This clone was seen a handful of times. This sequence joins TRBV10-2 and TRBJ2-1; maybe TRBD2 (5 bases). CDR3 length equals 12 residues. V dropped 3 bases and J dropped 14 bases, with 14 bases sitting between them. CDR1 WSHSY and CDR2 SAAADI come from the germline V gene. CDR3 bases: TGCGCCAGCAGTGACGCGGGTGGATTGGAGTTCTTC. It encodes CASSDAGGLEFF.

CDR3 sequence (DNA): TGTGCCAGTAGCCGACAGACAAACTATGGCTACACCTTC. Translated: CASSRQTNYGYTF. This chain connects TRBV19 to TRBJ1-2, with a tentative D call TRBD1 (5 bases). V was shortened by 6 bases and J by 2 bases, with 10 bases between the two germline ends. The CDR3 covers 13 residues. Germline V gene sequence: CDR1 LNHDA, CDR2 SQIVND (reference sequence).

The chain joins TRBV28 to TRBJ2-2, with a weak D call TRBD1 (5 bases). Germline lookup yields CDR1 MDHEN and CDR2 SYDVKM. The V gene lost 8 bases and the J gene lost 8 bases, with 21 bases spanning the gap. The CDR3 consists of 15 residues. CDR3 residues: CASQISRALGGELFF. The CDR3 DNA reads TGTGCCAGCCAAATTTCCAGGGCACTTGGGGGGGAGCTGTTTTTT.

Only one count was recorded for this clone. The CDR3 coding sequence is TGTGCCAGCAGTACCCCAGGGGACGTTAACTATGGCTACACCTTC. Its translation: CASSTPGDVNYGYTF. The chain links TRBV28 to TRBJ1-2; tentatively, D is TRBD1 (6 bases). CDR3 length: 15 residues. The germline V gene encodes CDR1 MDHEN and CDR2 SYDVKM. Trimming shortened V by 5 bases and J by 1 base, and 14 bases separated the two germline ends.

V gene TRBV5-1 combines with J gene TRBJ2-7; D is unclear. In germline, CDR1 is SGHRS, CDR2 YFSETQ. V was clipped by 0 bases and J by 6 bases, with 10 bases between them. This CDR3 has 13 amino acids. CDR3 sequence: CASSLAGRCEQYF. In nucleotides, the CDR3 is TGCGCCAGCAGCTTGGCCGGCAGGTGCGAGCAGTACTTC.

The rearrangement joins TRBV10-3 to TRBJ2-7; tentative D call: TRBD2 (6 bases). CDR1 is ENHRY, CDR2 SYGVKD, per germline. The CDR3 has 14 amino acids. Trimming removed 7 bases from V and 1 base from J, with 14 bases in between. CDR3 protein: CAIKEGLMSYEQYF. Written as DNA, the CDR3 is TGTGCCATCAAGGAGGGATTAATGTCCTACGAGCAGTACTTC.

The chain uses TRBV7-2 and TRBJ2-4; 10 bases map to TRBD2. The CDR3 is made up of 14 amino acids. V was pared by 5 bases and J by 14 bases, with 12 bases of the junction left unmatched. Germline lookup yields CDR1 SGHTA and CDR2 FQGNSA. The DNA of the CDR3 is TGTGCCAGCAGCGGTCGGGTAGCGGGGGGCGGGGAGTACTTC. The encoded protein is CASSGRVAGGGEYF. Full variable domain (outside the CDR3, taken from reference TRBV7-2 and TRBJ2-4): GAGVSQSPSNKVTEKGKDVELRCDPISGHTALYWYRQSLGQGLEFLIYFQGNSAPDKSGLPSDRFSAERTGGSVSTLTIQRTQQEDSAVYLCASSGRVAGGGEYFGAGTRLSVL.